Reported below is one TCR beta chain. Its antigen is unknown. The input lacks base qualities; no much larger clone sits a single base away. The data derive from a study of cytomegalovirus exposure and HLA in healthy donors (dated by TCRdb to 2016 to 2017). Regarding the study in general: An earlier analysis of approximately 590 of the donors reported more than 250 Gb of sequence data and some 120 million unique TCR beta sequences from 150 million to 200 million T cells. To predict cytomegalovirus infection status, the study combined high-throughput TCR immunosequencing, statistical association of individual TCRs with disease status, and machine learning. Among the roughly 430 genotyped donors, 81% belonged to the genetic ancestry cluster associated with self-reported Caucasian donors. Across around 400 genotyped donors of the cohort, an average of 235,054 unique TCR beta nucleotide sequences per donor were sequenced, and roughly a sixth of those sequences were non-productive. The study was designed to test whether signatures of past pathogen exposure could be identified by cataloging public T cell receptors. A later analysis re-examined previously published TCR beta repertoires from several hundred donors and added high-resolution HLA genotyping to investigate patterns of TCR occurrence. Roughly 290 gigabases of sequencing data and roughly 81 million unique TCR sequences made up an early release that covered some 640 HLA-typed donors. Typing coverage varied by locus: 629-630 donors for A, B, C, DRB1 and DQB1; roughly 520 for DQA1; around 610 for DPA1; some 470 for DPB1. An earlier analysis of several hundred of the donors used high-throughput TCR beta sequencing to judge whether each TCR beta V gene segment behaved as functional or pseudogenic. Alongside the repertoire data, information on donor age, sex, ethnicity and CMV serostatus was compiled. In the later analysis, no new phenotypic data were used to find candidate immune exposures; instead, reliance was placed on TCR beta sequences and their occurrence across donors. The study used immunosequencing to profile the T cell repertoires of several hundred subjects and linked those repertoires to cytomegalovirus serostatus. In a later genetic analysis, genome-wide SNP genotypes for about three fifths of the roughly 670 donors were used, and that subset was treated as a discovery cohort. Class I and class II HLA loci were covered by the typing at four-digit resolution. Along with the approximately 700-subject first cohort, a separate validation cohort of 120 different subjects was used. All discovery cohort repertoires had been generated on a single sequencing platform. Because of strong linkage in the cohort, roughly five DR-DQ haplotypes were treated as single units for association and clustering. The paper's findings and limits, for the study overall: When HLA alleles, especially DR and DQ, strongly co-occurred, TCR associations were difficult to assign to individual alleles. In vitro tests confirmed that three of the cytomegalovirus-associated TCR beta chains recognize cytomegalovirus antigens. Because counts were too low, some 17 rarely observed V segments, including chromosome 9 orphons, were excluded from the earlier analysis of around 640 of the donors. CMV serostatus was the only immune exposure information available for the cohort. Several of the top co-occurrence clusters appeared to be linked to parvovirus B19, influenza, CMV and Epstein-Barr virus, according to a later analysis. In the study, around 160 TCR beta chains were listed as associated with cytomegalovirus. V-gene and J-gene trimming of TCR beta chains was associated with a missense DCLRE1C variant in a later genetic analysis, and the association was replicated in an independent cohort. This cohort had only TCR beta chains sequenced, and the lack of alpha or paired-chain data limited which features could be detected. Cytomegalovirus status was reported to be diagnosed by the classifier with high specificity and sensitivity in both the original and validation cohorts. Correlated functional status among segregating V segments might reflect linkage disequilibrium, but an unknown experimental factor could not be ruled out. In a later analysis, HLA-associated TCR beta chains were found to be more clonally expanded and to have lower generation probabilities than equally common non-associated chains. Because HLA typing was missing for some donors at each locus, association tests included only the typed subset. In a later analysis, most CMV-associated TCR beta chains were found to appear HLA-restricted, with HLA associations seemingly driven largely by CMV exposure. In a later analysis, the rate of TCR association differed among HLA loci, with DRB1 alleles having the most associated TCRs and HLA-C alleles having the fewest. Most TCR sequences were observed very rarely across donors, whereas some public TCRs were present in many individuals. The authors suggested that the approach could potentially be generalized to other disease states and immunological phenotypes. According to a later genetic analysis, donors in an Asian-associated ancestry cluster had fewer N-insertions in productive TCRs than the approximately 650-donor mean. Sequencing depth was assumed to be roughly uniform across donors in the presence/absence analyses, though that assumption may not hold. A group of highly shared sequence variants was considered likely to be a technical artifact of the sequencing pipeline. A further reported finding was that TCR beta sequences accurately predicted the HLA-A and HLA-B alleles for most subjects in the first cohort. In a later analysis, some 18,000 TCR beta sequences were associated with specific HLA alleles at a false discovery rate of 0.05. Broadly in line with IMGT annotations, most TCR beta V segments showed up in productive rearrangements about 87% or about 30% of the time in an earlier analysis of 587 of the donors.

Library construction relied on the immunoSEQ multiplex PCR assay. For the multiplex PCR, a mixture combining 60 forward primers for TCR Vbeta segments and 13 reverse primers for TCR Jbeta segments was used. A multiplex PCR assay on genomic DNA amplified the CDR3 region of rearranged TCR beta genes. Amplified TCR beta libraries were sequenced as 87-base-pair reads on the Illumina HiSeq System. On the study's bioinformatics: In a later analysis, some 80 million unique TCR beta chains were counted across the roughly 670 repertoires, and roughly 11 million of these chains were shared by at least two donors. Raw reads were error-corrected and collapsed into unique sequences with a nearest-neighbor algorithm that merged closely related sequences to remove PCR and sequencing errors. CDR3 sequences were aligned to IMGT reference sequences to assign V, D and J gene segments. For a sequence to be retained, at least a six-nucleotide match to both a V gene segment and a J gene segment was required. A rearrangement was called productive if the CDR3 had no stop codons and remained in frame with V and J, and every other rearrangement was called non-productive. CDR3 was defined according to IMGT convention as the region running from the second conserved V-encoded cysteine to the conserved J-encoded phenylalanine. Sequences without an unambiguous match to a single V gene segment were excluded from the earlier analysis of about 600 of the donors. An earlier analysis of fewer than 750 of the donors called V segments functional above 56.7% productive rearrangements and segregating when the between-donor standard deviation exceeded 5%. A statistical classification framework was built for diagnosing cytomegalovirus status from the catalog of TCR beta chain sequences. In a later analysis, TCR nucleotide sequences were compared against IMGT/GENE-DB human TR gene sequences so that V and J genes could be assigned. The TCRdist pipeline was used in a later analysis to assign CDR3 sequences and most-parsimonious VDJ recombination scenarios. In a later analysis, each TCR beta chain was defined by its CDR3 amino acid sequence together with its V-gene family, and reads without a unique V-gene family were excluded. A later analysis removed 450 to 600 highly shared, low-generation-probability nucleotide sequences to deal with suspected cross-contamination and a sequencing artifact. A later analysis calculated a clonal expansion index for each public chain from normalized within-repertoire ranks of inferred template counts. A later analysis computed generation probabilities with a VDJ recombination model fitted to out-of-frame rearrangements, and checked the results against IGoR. A later analysis scored TCR-TCR, TCR-HLA and TCR-CMV co-occurrence with hypergeometric tests, applying a repertoire-size bias correction to TCR pairs. In a later analysis, false discovery rates were estimated by permuting HLA or CMV assignments 20 times. In a later analysis, co-occurring TCRs were grouped using DBSCAN, with TCRdist sequence similarity added in when clustering inside HLA-allele-positive subsets. Repertoires with fewer than 30,000 or more than 120,000 public chains were left out of co-occurrence clustering, as were five repertoires with anomalous nucleotide sharing. TCRdb holds this immuneACCESS table with in-frame rearrangements only. Some clones are missing; in checked studies, unresolved V genes explain under half, and the rest has no known cause. V and J calls and clone size are as listed in that table; D and trimming were resolved from the DNA. This sample is represented by approximately 120,000 clones; 75% to 80% of them were singletons. Jointly, the top ten make up 9% to 15% of the sample.

The cohort comprised 550 to 700 healthy bone marrow donors. Cohort members were all nominally healthy when sampled, although unrecorded immune exposures were likely present. The donor was CMV seropositive and belonged to the group of more than 250 seropositive cohort members. A peripheral blood sample was provided by each donor, and peripheral blood mononuclear cells were used for TCR beta sequencing. Genomic DNA was extracted from the blood cell samples with the Qiagen DNeasy Blood Extraction Kit. The TCR sequence derives from a woman aged 40 to 50 in good health and CMV-seropositive. Sequences were obtained from PBMCs.

The CDR3 in this case is CASSRTGHPYGYTF. The nucleotides read TGTGCCAGCAGTAGGACAGGGCATCCTTATGGCTACACCTTC. The rearranged chain carries TRBV6-5 and TRBJ1-2; the central 8 bases match TRBD1. From the cysteine up to the phenylalanine, the CDR3 has a length of 14 residues. Only the CDR3 portion is preserved as DNA: 42 bases, with reading frame beginning at the first base. The germline V gene yields MNHEY for CDR1 and SVGAGI for CDR2. Here V drops 5 bases and J drops 5 bases, and the junction holds 7 bases not matched to any gene.